This TCR beta chain derives from a study of T cell responses to AZD1222 COVID-19 vaccine. Study-level results: With two AZD1222 doses given, Spike-specific TCR breadth and depth both rose.

Germline V gene lookup returns CDR1 GTSNPN and CDR2 SVGIG (reference sequence). The V segment lost 0 bases and the J segment 8 bases; nucleotides outside the gene matches: 2. The CDR3 is 14 residues long. This clone was recorded once. What it binds is unknown. Sequencing used immunoSEQ multiplex PCR; TCRdb keeps in-frame clones, though not all of them. The sample contains about 150,000 clones, around 93% of which appear only once. The chain has TRBV30 and TRBJ1-4; 11 nucleotides match TRBD1. The sequencing here drew on peripheral blood, taken 28 days after the second AZD1222 dose. The receptor was derived from an adult who received the AZD1222 COVID-19 vaccine. CDR3 bases: TGTGCCTGGAGTGTCGGACAGGGGGCGGAAAAACTGTTTTTT. Translation: CAWSVGQGAEKLFF.